What follows describes a single TCR beta chain. As yet, its antigen is unknown. Germline values: CDR1 SNHLY, CDR2 FYNNEI. V shed 6 bases and J 3 bases; nucleotides not matched to a gene: 8. This CDR3 comprises 16 residues. Reverse transcribing all isolated RNA meant expressed TCRB transcripts were sequenced. Assay: immunoSEQ multiplex PCR; the TCRdb copy retains only in-frame clones and omits some. The table shows about 41,000 clones, with roughly 70% occurring only once. This record comes from a study of beta chain features in type 1 diabetes. Broader study findings: Patients with Type 1 diabetes showed moderately but significantly shorter TCRB CDR3s in all four CD4+ subsets.

Sequencing was carried out using Tregs from blood. This chain uses TRBV2 with TRBJ1-1; 12 bases match TRBD1. The receptor was derived from a man in his thirties or forties with type 1 diabetes. Some clones in this sample may be carry-over from other donors' samples. In nucleotides, the CDR3 is TGTGCCAGCAGCACCCGGGACAGGGGGCGCGACACTGAAGCTTTCTTT. Translated: CASSTRDRGRDTEAFF.